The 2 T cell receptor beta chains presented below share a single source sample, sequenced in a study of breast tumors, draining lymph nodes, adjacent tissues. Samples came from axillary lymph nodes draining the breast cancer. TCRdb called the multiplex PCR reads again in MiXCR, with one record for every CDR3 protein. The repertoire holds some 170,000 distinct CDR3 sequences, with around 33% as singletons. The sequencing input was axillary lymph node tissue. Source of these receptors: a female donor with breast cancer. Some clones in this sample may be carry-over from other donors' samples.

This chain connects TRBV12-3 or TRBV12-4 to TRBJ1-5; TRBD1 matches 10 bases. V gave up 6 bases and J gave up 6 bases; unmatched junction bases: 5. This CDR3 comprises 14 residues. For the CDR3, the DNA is TGTGCCAGCAGGCGGACAGGGGGGTCTCAGCCCCAGCATTTT. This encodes CASRRTGGSQPQHF.

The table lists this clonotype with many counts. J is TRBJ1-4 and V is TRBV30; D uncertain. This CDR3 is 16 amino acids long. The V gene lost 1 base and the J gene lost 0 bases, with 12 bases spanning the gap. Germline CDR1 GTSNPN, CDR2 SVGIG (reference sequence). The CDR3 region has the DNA TGTGCCTGGAGTGCGACACAGCTTACAACTAATGAAAAACTGTTTTTT. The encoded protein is CAWSATQLTTNEKLFF. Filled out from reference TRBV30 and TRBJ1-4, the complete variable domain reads SQTIHQWPATLVQPVGSPLSLECTVEGTSNPNLYWYRQAAGRGLQLLFYSVGIGQISSEVPQNLSASRPQDRQFILSSKKLLLSDSGFYLCAWSATQLTTNEKLFFGSGTQLSVL.